This is a list of T cell receptor beta chains from one sample in a study of OX40 agonist ivuxolimab in advanced cancers. TCRdb's copy holds only in-frame clones and misses some; the assay was immunoSEQ multiplex PCR. This sample has about 47,000 clones, with about 85% found just once. Source: CD4+ or CD8+ T cells sorted from blood, taken in a trial of the OX40 agonist ivuxolimab. These receptor sequences come from an adult with an advanced solid tumor such as melanoma, head and neck, liver or kidney cancer. The CDR3 runs from the conserved cysteine through the conserved F or W. A D gene is named only where the DNA matches it firmly. Only some rows state a clone size, as once, few, many or a class for expanded clones.

cdr3_aa	cdr3_nt	cdr3_length	v_call	j_call	d_call	clone_size
CASSALLGGTDTQYF	TGTGCCAGCAGCGCCCTCCTGGGGGGGACAGATACGCAGTATTTT	15	TRBV9	TRBJ2-3	TRBD2	NA
CASSDDRGWNSPLHF	TGTGCCAGCAGTGACGACAGGGGTTGGAATTCACCCCTCCACTTT	15	TRBV6-1	TRBJ1-6	TRBD1	NA
CASSLETGAYGYTF	TGTGCCAGCAGCTTGGAGACAGGGGCCTATGGCTACACCTTC	14	TRBV5-4	TRBJ1-2	TRBD1	NA
CASSIGDRVSSLAEKLFF	TGTGCCAGTAGTATCGGGGACAGGGTGTCTTCGTTGGCTGAAAAACTGTTTTTT	18	TRBV19	TRBJ1-4	TRBD1	NA
CASSVDVLAGGSTDTQYF	TGTGCCAGCAGCGTAGATGTCCTAGCGGGGGGCTCCACAGATACGCAGTATTTT	18	TRBV9	TRBJ2-3	TRBD2	NA
CASRGQGHTEAFF	TGCGCCAGCAGGGGACAGGGTCACACTGAAGCTTTCTTT	13	TRBV4-1	TRBJ1-1	TRBD1	NA
CASSSGSDLETQYF	TGTGCCAGCAGCTCGGGATCAGACTTGGAGACCCAGTACTTC	14	TRBV5-6	TRBJ2-5	NA	NA
CASSPPGTPPLGKDTQYF	TGTGCCAGCAGCCCCCCCGGGACACCCCCTTTGGGCAAAGATACGCAGTATTTT	18	TRBV7-3	TRBJ2-3	NA	NA
CASSLGTSYNSPLHF	TGTGCCAGCAGCCTGGGGACATCCTATAATTCACCCCTCCACTTT	15	TRBV7-8	TRBJ1-6	NA	NA
CASSPLGGSTHNEQFF	TGTGCCAGCAGCCCCTTGGGCGGGAGTACCCACAATGAGCAGTTCTTC	16	TRBV7-3	TRBJ2-1	TRBD2	NA
CASSLDVGDTQYF	TGTGCCAGCAGCTTAGATGTTGGAGATACGCAGTATTTT	13	TRBV11-2	TRBJ2-3	NA	NA
CASSPEREGLTTSEQYF	TGTGCCAGCAGTCCCGAGCGGGAGGGCCTTACTACTAGCGAGCAGTACTTC	17	TRBV28	TRBJ2-7	TRBD2	NA
CASSLSAGLRTGELFF	TGTGCCAGCAGTTTATCGGCAGGATTACGCACCGGGGAGCTGTTTTTT	16	TRBV28	TRBJ2-2	NA	NA
CASSPLIGSNQPQHF	TGTGCCAGCAGCCCCCTTATCGGGAGCAATCAGCCCCAGCATTTT	15	TRBV7-8	TRBJ1-5	NA	NA
CAISEPRIGVYEQYF	TGTGCCATCAGTGAGCCGCGGATAGGGGTCTACGAGCAGTACTTC	15	TRBV10-3	TRBJ2-7	NA	once
CASSPPSGVPDSLAAQNIQYF	TGTGCCAGCAGTCCCCCATCGGGCGTACCGGACTCTTTAGCGGCGCAAAACATTCAGTACTTC	21	TRBV28	TRBJ2-4	NA	NA
CASSQDRLPGSGANVLTF	TGCGCCAGCAGCCAGGACCGACTACCCGGCTCTGGGGCCAACGTCCTGACTTTC	18	TRBV4-3	TRBJ2-6	NA	NA
CASSIGLDGGKQYF	TGTGCCAGTAGTATAGGATTGGACGGGGGAAAGCAGTATTTT	14	TRBV19	TRBJ2-3	NA	NA
CASSLRQGSQPQHF	TGTGCCAGCAGTTTGAGACAGGGCAGTCAGCCCCAGCATTTT	14	TRBV28	TRBJ1-5	TRBD1	NA
CSVEPPGHLEAFF	TGCAGCGTTGAACCGCCGGGACACCTTGAAGCTTTCTTT	13	TRBV29-1	TRBJ1-1	NA	NA
CASSLTRTASSGNTIYF	TGTGCCAGCAGTTTAACCCGAACGGCGAGCTCTGGAAACACCATATATTTT	17	TRBV28	TRBJ1-3	NA	NA
CASSPDGGLAALPTQYF	TGTGCCAGCTCACCGGACGGTGGGCTAGCGGCCCTACCGACCCAGTACTTC	17	TRBV18	TRBJ2-5	TRBD2	NA
CASSLGQSTDTQYF	TGTGCCAGCTCATTGGGACAGTCCACAGATACGCAGTATTTT	14	TRBV19	TRBJ2-3	TRBD1	NA
CASSYDRVEQYF	TGCGCCAGCAGCTACGACAGGGTCGAGCAGTACTTC	12	TRBV5-1	TRBJ2-7	TRBD1	NA
CASSSTGGETEAFF	TGTGCCAGCAGCTCTACAGGGGGCGAGACTGAAGCTTTCTTT	14	TRBV7-9	TRBJ1-1	TRBD1	NA
CASSPSDRATGELFF	TGCGCCAGCAGCCCCTCCGACAGGGCCACCGGGGAGCTGTTTTTT	15	TRBV5-1	TRBJ2-2	TRBD1	NA
CASSSSNYEQYF	TGTGCCAGCAGCTCCTCAAACTACGAGCAGTACTTC	12	TRBV5-4	TRBJ2-7	NA	NA
CASSPTQGYEQYF	TGTGCCAGCAGCCCCACACAGGGTTACGAGCAGTACTTC	13	TRBV14	TRBJ2-7	NA	NA
CASSFGASAYYEQYF	TGCGCCAGCAGCTTCGGGGCTAGCGCCTACTACGAGCAGTACTTC	15	TRBV5-1	TRBJ2-7	NA	NA
CASSMTGGAGGELFF	TGTGCCAGCAGTATGACAGGTGGCGCCGGCGGGGAGCTGTTTTTT	15	TRBV27	TRBJ2-2	NA	NA
CASSVGAGTGGKIYGYTF	TGTGCCAGCAGCGTAGGCGCAGGGACAGGGGGCAAGATCTATGGCTACACCTTC	18	TRBV9	TRBJ1-2	TRBD1	NA
CASSSWTDPRSYNEQFF	TGTGCCAGCAGCTCTTGGACCGACCCTCGATCCTACAATGAGCAGTTCTTC	17	TRBV7-9	TRBJ2-1	NA	once